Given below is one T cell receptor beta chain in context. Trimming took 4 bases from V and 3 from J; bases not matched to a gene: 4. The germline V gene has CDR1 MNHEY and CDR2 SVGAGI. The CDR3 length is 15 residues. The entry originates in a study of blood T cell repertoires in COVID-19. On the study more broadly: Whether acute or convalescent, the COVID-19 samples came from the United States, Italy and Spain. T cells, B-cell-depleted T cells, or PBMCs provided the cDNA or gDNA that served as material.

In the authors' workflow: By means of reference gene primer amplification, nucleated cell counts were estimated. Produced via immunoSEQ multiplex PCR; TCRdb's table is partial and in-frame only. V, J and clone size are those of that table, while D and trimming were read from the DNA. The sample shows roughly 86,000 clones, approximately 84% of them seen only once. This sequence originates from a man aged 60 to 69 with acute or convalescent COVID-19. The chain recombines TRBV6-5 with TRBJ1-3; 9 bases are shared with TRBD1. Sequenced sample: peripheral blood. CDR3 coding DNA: TGTGCCAGCAGTTCCGGGACAGGGAATGGAAACACCATATATTTT. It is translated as CASSSGTGNGNTIYF.